At least ten counts were recorded for the clone carrying this TCR beta chain. Its antigen is not known. TCRdb recomputed calls from the 5' RACE reads with MiXCR, one row per CDR3 protein. Of over 200,000 distinct CDR3 sequences listed, roughly a tenth are singletons. Germline lookup yields CDR1 LNHDA and CDR2 SQIVND (reference sequence). The CDR3 is 12 residues long. Trimming removed 3 bases from V and 5 bases from J, with 8 bases in between. This specimen comes from a study of identical twins. Study-level findings and limits: The study drew conclusions from cross-sectional statistical analysis, not from following the same donors. The more abundant beta clonotypes in cord blood had fewer insertions, and memory repertoires did not show this.

The chain employs TRBV19 and TRBJ2-7; a weak D match, TRBD2 (5 bases). The sample consisted of memory T cells sorted from blood. The clonotype comes from a man aged 50 to 60 in good health. This CDR3 reads CASSITGNEQYF. As DNA, the CDR3 is TGTGCCAGTAGTATCACCGGGAACGAGCAGTACTTC.